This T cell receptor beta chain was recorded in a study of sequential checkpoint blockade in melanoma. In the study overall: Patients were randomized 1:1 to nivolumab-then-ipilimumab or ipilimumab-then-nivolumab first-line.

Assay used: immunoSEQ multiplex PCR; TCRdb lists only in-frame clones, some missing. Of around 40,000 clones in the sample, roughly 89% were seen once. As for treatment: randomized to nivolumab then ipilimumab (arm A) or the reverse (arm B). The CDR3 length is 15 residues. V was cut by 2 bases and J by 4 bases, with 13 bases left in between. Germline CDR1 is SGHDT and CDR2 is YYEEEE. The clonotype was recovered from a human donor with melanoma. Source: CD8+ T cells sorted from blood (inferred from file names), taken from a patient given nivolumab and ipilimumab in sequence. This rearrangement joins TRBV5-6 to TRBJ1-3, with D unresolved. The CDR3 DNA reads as TGTGCCAGCAGCTTCCGACCGGGGTCGGGAAACACCATATATTTT. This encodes CASSFRPGSGNTIYF.